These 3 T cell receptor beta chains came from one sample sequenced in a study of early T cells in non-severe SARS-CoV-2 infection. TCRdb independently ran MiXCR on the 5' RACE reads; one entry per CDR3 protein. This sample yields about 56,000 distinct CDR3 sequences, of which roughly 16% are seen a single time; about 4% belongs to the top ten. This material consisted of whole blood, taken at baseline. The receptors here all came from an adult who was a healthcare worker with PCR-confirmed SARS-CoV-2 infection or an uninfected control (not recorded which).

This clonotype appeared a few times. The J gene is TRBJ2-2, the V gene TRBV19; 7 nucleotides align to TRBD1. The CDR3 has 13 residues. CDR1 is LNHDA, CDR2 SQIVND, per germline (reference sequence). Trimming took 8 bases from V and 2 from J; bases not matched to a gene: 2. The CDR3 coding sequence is TGTGCCAGTGGACAGGATAACACCGGGGAGCTGTTTTTT. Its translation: CASGQDNTGELFF.

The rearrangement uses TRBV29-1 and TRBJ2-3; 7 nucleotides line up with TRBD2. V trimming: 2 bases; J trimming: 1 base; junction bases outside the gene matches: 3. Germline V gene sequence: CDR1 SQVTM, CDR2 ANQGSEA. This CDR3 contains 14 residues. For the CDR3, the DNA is TGCAGCGTTGAATCGCTAGCGGGCACAGATACGCAGTATTTT. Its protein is CSVESLAGTDTQYF.

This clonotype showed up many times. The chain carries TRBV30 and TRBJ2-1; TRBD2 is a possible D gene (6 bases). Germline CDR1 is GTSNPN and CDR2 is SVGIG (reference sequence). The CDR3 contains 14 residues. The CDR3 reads CAYGGGMGDNEQFF. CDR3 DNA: TGTGCTTACGGAGGAGGGATGGGGGACAATGAGCAGTTCTTC.